One and the same sample provided the 22 T cell receptor beta chains below, sequenced in a study of blood T cell repertoires in COVID-19. Assay used: immunoSEQ multiplex PCR; TCRdb lists only in-frame clones, some missing. The sample records 45,000 or so clones, around 87% being singletons. Sequencing was carried out using peripheral blood. The receptors derive from a woman aged 80 or over in a cohort sampled during active or convalescent COVID-19.

CDR3 loop: CASRVIAGLSYNEQFF. The CDR3 DNA reads TGTGCCAGCAGGGTAATAGCGGGACTCTCCTACAATGAGCAGTTCTTC. The genes are TRBV6-6 and TRBJ2-1; TRBD2 matches 8 bases. The CDR3 consists of 16 residues. The germline gives CDR1 MNHNY, CDR2 SVGAGI (reference sequence). The V gene end was trimmed by 6 bases and the J gene end by 0 bases; junction bases not matched to a gene: 7.

The chain has TRBV11-2 and TRBJ2-7; 9 nucleotides match TRBD1. V shed 1 base and J 3 bases; nucleotides not matched to a gene: 4. Germline V gene data show CDR1 as SGHAT and CDR2 as FQNNGV. The CDR3 extends over 15 amino acids. The chain's CDR3 is CASSLATGGLYEQYF. The DNA of the CDR3 is TGTGCCAGCAGCTTAGCTACAGGGGGCCTCTACGAGCAGTACTTC.

In DNA form, the CDR3 reads TGCAGTGCTAGTAACAGGGGAGATAACTATGGCTACACCTTC. Translation gives CSASNRGDNYGYTF. This chain links TRBV20-1 with TRBJ1-2; 7 bases agree with TRBD1. V shed 3 bases and J 1 base; nucleotides not matched to a gene: 5. The CDR3 is 14 residues long. CDR1 is DFQATT and CDR2 is SNEGSKA in the germline V gene (reference sequence).

The J gene is TRBJ2-2, the V gene TRBV7-2, with D maybe TRBD1 (6 bases). The germline V gene encodes CDR1 SGHTA and CDR2 FQGNSA. The V end lost 6 bases, the J end lost 4 bases, and 24 bases lay between the germline ends. The CDR3 extends over 18 amino acids. CDR3 amino acids: CASSPLNHRVTGTGELFF. In nucleotides, the CDR3 is TGTGCCAGCAGTCCCTTAAACCACAGGGTAACGGGCACCGGGGAGCTGTTTTTT.

The chain has TRBV9 and TRBJ2-6, with 8 nucleotides matching TRBD1. V lost 1 base to trimming and J lost 3 bases; unmatched junction nucleotides: 9. Germline values: CDR1 SGDLS, CDR2 YYNGEE. The CDR3 length is 18 residues. CDR3: CASSVTRTGRSGANVLTF. CDR3 in DNA: TGTGCCAGCAGCGTAACGCGGACAGGGAGAAGTGGGGCCAACGTCCTGACTTTC.

V gene TRBV9 combines with J gene TRBJ2-1; the D is unclear. CDR1 is SGDLS, CDR2 YYNGEE, per germline. CDR3 length: 12 residues. Trimming cost V 3 bases and J 8 bases, with 9 bases left between them. The CDR3: CASSAEWDEQFF. For the CDR3, the DNA is TGTGCCAGCAGCGCGGAGTGGGATGAGCAGTTCTTC.

Concerning this clone itself: A junction end diverges from the germline sequence, so it may reflect a read error. The chain links TRBV27 to TRBJ1-5; D is unclear. This CDR3 region has 15 residues. Germline V gives CDR1 MNHEY, CDR2 SMNVEV (reference sequence). The chain's CDR3 is CASSLRPTSDQPQHF. In DNA, the CDR3 is TGTGCCAGCAGTTTGCGACCGACTAGCGATCAGCCCCAGCATTTT.

The rearrangement joins TRBV11-1 to TRBJ2-3; 8 nucleotides agree with TRBD2. V lost 8 bases, J lost 1 base, and 8 bases stayed unmatched. Per the germline V gene, CDR1 is SGHAT and CDR2 is FQDESV (reference sequence). The CDR3 consists of 15 residues. This CDR3 reads CASDSGGRGTDTQYF. CDR3 bases: TGTGCCAGCGACAGCGGGGGCCGTGGCACAGATACGCAGTATTTT.

The chain carries TRBV2 and TRBJ1-1; D not certain. The germline V gene has CDR1 SNHLY and CDR2 FYNNEI. The CDR3 is 13 amino acids. The V end was cut by 8 bases, the J end by 1 base, with 11 bases between. This CDR3 reads CASWEATNTEAFF. CDR3 DNA sequence: TGTGCCAGCTGGGAGGCGACGAACACTGAAGCTTTCTTT.

J is TRBJ1-1 and V is TRBV9; TRBD1 is a possible D gene (5 bases). Trimming pared 1 base from V and 1 base from J, leaving 5 bases between. Looked up from germline, CDR1 is SGDLS and CDR2 is YYNGEE. The length of the CDR3 is 13 residues. CDR3 protein: CASSVQGNTEAFF. The CDR3 nucleotides read TGTGCCAGCAGCGTACAGGGGAACACTGAAGCTTTCTTT.

CDR3 in DNA: TGTGCCAGCAGCCAATATCCTGCCAGGTCCTCCTACGAGCAGTACTTC. This gives the protein CASSQYPARSSYEQYF. The chain recombines TRBV3-1 (or the pseudogene TRBV3-2) with TRBJ2-7; D is undetermined. Trimming stripped 2 bases from V and 0 bases from J, with 14 bases between. The germline gives CDR1 LGHDT, CDR2 YNNKEL (reference sequence). This CDR3 is built from 16 residues.

The chain has TRBV6-5 and TRBJ2-5; a weak D match, TRBD1 (6 bases). The CDR3 contains 11 residues. Germline loops: CDR1 MNHEY, CDR2 SVGAGI. V was cut by 6 bases and J by 5 bases, with 7 bases left in between. The CDR3 loop reads CASRTGETQYF. CDR3 DNA sequence: TGTGCCAGCAGGACAGGCGAGACCCAGTACTTC.

The chain is built from TRBV29-1 and TRBJ1-2, with 7 bases aligning to TRBD1. The CDR3 is 14 amino acids. Per germline, CDR1 SQVTM and CDR2 ANQGSEA. Unmatched junction bases numbered 10, after V lost 3 bases and J lost 6 bases. DNA of the CDR3: TGCAGCGTTGAGCGGACAGGTTGGGGGGATGGCTACACCTTC. Translation: CSVERTGWGDGYTF.

V gene TRBV15 combines with J gene TRBJ1-5; D is possibly TRBD1 (5 bases). Germline V gives CDR1 LNHNV, CDR2 YYDKDF (reference sequence). The CDR3 is 14 residues long. Trimming took 1 base from V and 7 from J, leaving 11 bases between them. The CDR3 sequence is CATSRVAGGQPQHF. In DNA form, the CDR3 reads TGTGCCACCAGCAGAGTCGCTGGGGGGCAGCCCCAGCATTTT.

The chain combines TRBV19 with TRBJ2-1; a weak D match, TRBD1 (5 bases). The CDR3 runs 13 residues. Trimming removed 3 bases from V and 6 bases from J, with 9 bases in between. The germline gives CDR1 LNHDA, CDR2 SQIVND (reference sequence). CDR3 residues: CASSIRQSNEQFF. The CDR3 nucleotides are TGTGCCAGTAGTATTAGACAGAGCAATGAGCAGTTCTTC.

The rearrangement links TRBV11-2 to TRBJ2-2, with 7 nucleotides matching TRBD2. J lost 6 bases, V lost 2 bases, and 9 bases had no gene match. CDR3 length: 16 amino acids. Germline CDR1 and CDR2: SGHAT and FQNNGV. The CDR3 loop reads CASSLLASGISGELFF. For the CDR3, the DNA is TGTGCCAGCAGCTTACTCGCTAGCGGCATATCCGGGGAGCTGTTTTTT.

The chain employs TRBV11-2 and TRBJ1-2; 9 bases match TRBD1. From germline, CDR1 is SGHAT and CDR2 FQNNGV. CDR3 size: 16 residues. Trimming removed 2 bases from V and 6 bases from J; junction bases left unmatched: 10. The CDR3 region has the DNA TGTGCCAGCAGCTTATTGGGCGGGACAGGGAACGATGGCTACACCTTC. This codes for CASSLLGGTGNDGYTF. Full variable domain (rest looked up from reference TRBV11-2 and TRBJ1-2): EAGVAQSPRYKIIEKRQSVAFWCNPISGHATLYWYQQILGQGPKLLIQFQNNGVVDDSQLPKDRFSAERLKGVDSTLKIQPAKLEDSAVYLCASSLLGGTGNDGYTFGSGTRLTVV.

The chain is built from TRBV10-1 and TRBJ1-1, with D perhaps TRBD1 (5 bases). Trimming left V 0 bases short and J 10 bases short, with 9 bases between. Germline V gives CDR1 WNHNN, CDR2 SYGVQD (reference sequence). The CDR3 has 12 residues. DNA for the CDR3: TGCGCCAGCAGTGAGTCGGGGGGGTTAGCTTTCTTT. Its translation is CASSESGGLAFF.

The chain is built from TRBV19 and TRBJ1-1; TRBD1 is a possible D gene (5 bases). Trimming took off 4 bases at V and 6 bases at J, with 15 bases between the two ends. CDR1 is LNHDA and CDR2 is SQIVND in the germline V gene (reference sequence). There are 14 residues in the CDR3. CDR3 amino acids: CASSRGTGDPEAFF. CDR3 nucleotide sequence: TGTGCCAGTAGTAGGGGGACGGGGGACCCTGAAGCTTTCTTT.

This clone was detected only once. The V gene is TRBV9, the J gene TRBJ2-4; 7 bases align to TRBD2. Germline CDR1 reads SGDLS; CDR2 reads YYNGEE. Trimming at V came to 3 bases and at J to 5 bases, leaving 11 bases not matched to a gene. This CDR3 has 16 residues. The CDR3 loop reads CASSGAGELLENIQYF. The CDR3 DNA reads TGTGCCAGCAGCGGGGCGGGGGAGTTACTCGAAAACATTCAGTACTTC.

This clone was picked up one time. This sequence joins TRBV7-2 and TRBJ2-7, with a possible D match to TRBD1 (6 bases). Trimming removed 10 bases from V and 5 bases from J, with 21 bases in between. The CDR3 runs 14 residues. Germline-derived CDR1 and CDR2 are SGHTA and FQGNSA. CDR3 sequence: CATQRGSARDEQYF. CDR3 in DNA: TGTGCCACCCAAAGGGGGAGCGCGCGTGACGAGCAGTACTTC. Variable domain in full (rest from reference TRBV7-2 and TRBJ2-7): GAGVSQSPSNKVTEKGKDVELRCDPISGHTALYWYRQSLGQGLEFLIYFQGNSAPDKSGLPSDRFSAERTGGSVSTLTIQRTQQEDSAVYLCATQRGSARDEQYFGPGTRLTVT.

The rearrangement links TRBV18 to TRBJ1-1, with TRBD1 matching 7 bases. Germline V CDR1 and CDR2: KGHSH, LQKENI. This CDR3 is 13 amino acids long. The V gene end was trimmed by 2 bases and the J gene end by 6 bases; junction bases not matched to a gene: 3. The CDR3 bases are TGTGCCAGCTCACCAGACAGGGAGGCTGAAGCTTTCTTT. It encodes CASSPDREAEAFF.